This T cell receptor beta chain was identified during a study of identical twins (dated by TCRdb to about 2016). Regarding the study in general: TCR alpha and beta repertoires from monozygotic twins, unrelated adults of various ages and cord blood were deep-sequenced to test whether fetal clonotypes persist. Replicate twin experiments were performed at different times using different library preparation protocols to rule out contamination. Results and caveats for the whole study, not just this receptor: Because the same donors could not be followed over many years, the conclusions depended on cross-sectional statistical analysis. Zero-insertion analyses could be partly confounded by invariant T cells such as MAIT and iNKT, though diverse VJ usage argued against such confounding for most clonotypes. Fewer insertions were carried by abundant cord blood beta clonotypes; a weaker similar trend was observed in young adult naive repertoires, while no such trend was observed in memory repertoires. In monozygotic twins, recombination models systematically underestimated out-of-frame TCR alpha sharing, but the models matched the sharing seen between unrelated individuals. Excess twin sharing in beta out-of-frame sequences was weaker because fewer shared sequences lowered the signal-to-noise ratio. Compared with coincidental sharing between unrelated individuals, out-of-frame TCR alpha sequences shared between twins had an excess of sequences with low generation probability.

Library creation used 5' RACE. Sequencing was performed on an Illumina HiSeq 2000. Template switching added a universal primer binding site, and the final cDNA carried a unique molecular identifier that allowed TCR cDNA molecules to be counted accurately. Specific primers in the conserved constant-segment region were used to synthesize first-strand cDNA for TCR alpha and beta chains. To control for contamination, every cDNA library carried two barcodes: a SMART-Mk sample barcode plus Illumina barcodes. TruSeq adapter sequences along with Illumina sample barcodes were introduced in two successive PCR steps. The Illumina HiSeq platform was used with custom primers to sequence TCR alpha and beta cDNA libraries. The authors processed their data as follows. Unique molecular identifiers were extracted from raw reads with MiGEC, and CDR3 positions were determined with MiXCR. Recombination models were inferred per individual with the repgenHMM and IGoR tools using an EM algorithm. The tcR package in R was used for shared clonotype analysis, with sharing normalized by the product of cloneset sizes. To study raw recombination free of thymic and clonal selection effects, out-of-frame nonproductive sequences were analyzed. TCRdb redid the processing of the public reads, applying fastp at Q25 and MiXCR, and retained in-frame beta chains. Identical CDR3 proteins give one entry, which carries the most common genes and DNA. The V and J calls were determined by TCRdb, not by the authors. The sample contains roughly 290,000 distinct CDR3 sequences, roughly 9.7% of them found a single time. Roughly 7% of the sample comes from the top ten.

Only healthy Caucasian donors were included. Three pairs of female monozygotic twins, all aged roughly 18 to 30 years, made up the twin cohort. CD4+ and CD8+ T cell populations were isolated with positive isolation kits from Invitrogen. Relative to germline, V is missing 1 base and J is missing 5 bases, with 4 bases of the junction outside any gene match. For CDR1 and CDR2, the germline V gene lists LGHNA and YSLEER. The CDR3 contains 14 residues, cysteine and phenylalanine counted. Just the 42-base CDR3 DNA is kept, in frame starting at base 1. With regard to this clonotype: It lacks a known antigen. Base-call qualities are not available, and no considerably larger clone is one nucleotide away.

The same data also contributed to another study, on yellow fever vaccine responses in identical twins. In that second paper, the authors write: According to the authors, the vaccine-induced T cell response in identical twins seemed to be partly convergent and partly specific to each individual. In the study, vaccine-responding T cell clones were precisely tracked in identical twins.

The specimen was CD8+ T cells sorted from blood. This sequence uses TRBV4-3 and TRBJ2-7; 8 of the junction bases match TRBD2. The receptor was isolated from a woman under 30 in good health. The CDR3 protein sequence reads: CASSQGLAWDEQYF. The DNA sequence is TGCGCCAGCAGCCAAGGACTAGCGTGGGACGAGCAGTACTTC.